Below are 25 T cell receptor beta chains sequenced from a single sample in a study of blood T cell repertoires in COVID-19. Generated by immunoSEQ multiplex PCR, the TCRdb table keeps only in-frame clones and is missing some. The table records about 250,000 clones, nearly 90% of them present only once. Sequencing was carried out using peripheral blood. These receptors came from a man aged 18 to 29 with active or convalescent COVID-19.

The chain is built from TRBV4-2 and TRBJ2-5, with TRBD2 identical over 9 bases. The CDR3 totals 15 residues. J lost 5 bases, V lost 4 bases, and 8 bases had no gene match. The germline V gene has CDR1 LGHNA and CDR2 YNFKEQ. The CDR3 coding sequence is TGTGCCAGCAGCCGCGTCCCGCTAGCGGGGGAGACCCAGTACTTC. Its translation is CASSRVPLAGETQYF.

This clone was seen only once. The V call is TRBV4-3, the J call TRBJ2-5, with 10 positions matching TRBD2. Germline CDR1 and CDR2: LGHNA and YSLEER. Trimming cost V 0 bases and J 0 bases; bases outside gene matches: 1. The CDR3 is 16 amino acids. CDR3 DNA sequence: TGCGCCAGCAGCCAAGAGCTAGCGGGAGACCAAGAGACCCAGTACTTC. Translating gives CASSQELAGDQETQYF.

The rearrangement joins TRBV7-9 to TRBJ2-5, with 12 bases aligning to TRBD1. Germline CDR1 SEHNR, CDR2 FQNEAQ (reference sequence). The V segment lost 3 bases and the J segment 5 bases; nucleotides outside the gene matches: 4. The CDR3 runs to 15 residues. DNA for the CDR3: TGTGCCAGCAGCTTGGGACAGGGGGCGTCTGAGACCCAGTACTTC. Protein sequence: CASSLGQGASETQYF.

This clone is a singleton in its sample. This chain links TRBV7-3 with TRBJ2-1; no clear D. CDR1 SGHTA and CDR2 FQGTGA come from the germline V gene. V gave up 2 bases and J gave up 1 base, with 9 bases separating them. The CDR3 length is 15 residues. CDR3 region: CASSLETGSYNEQFF. CDR3 sequence (DNA): TGTGCCAGCAGCTTAGAGACTGGTTCCTACAATGAGCAGTTCTTC.

This clone has more than one count but fewer than ten. The rearrangement uses TRBV4-1 and TRBJ2-3, with 9 bases matching TRBD2. Unmatched junction bases numbered 10, after V lost 3 bases and J lost 3 bases. Germline lookup yields CDR1 MGHRA and CDR2 YSYEKL. CDR3 size: 17 residues. The CDR3 reads CASSHPKGLAGTDTQYF. The CDR3 coding sequence is TGCGCCAGCAGCCATCCAAAGGGACTAGCTGGAACAGATACGCAGTATTTT.

This chain links TRBV23-1 with TRBJ1-5, with a tentative D call TRBD1 (5 bases). TRBV23-1 is annotated as an ORF whose role is uncertain. Trimming took off 0 bases at V and 4 bases at J, with 13 bases between the two ends. The CDR3 is made up of 16 amino acids. The CDR3, as DNA: TGCGCCAGCAGTCAATCTGAGGGACGGGAGAATCAGCCCCAGCATTTT. Translating it yields CASSQSEGRENQPQHF.

A note on this clone: An end of the junction does not agree with germline; a read error may underlie this. The CDR3 loop reads CASSEGGSSYNEQFF. The CDR3 nucleotides are TGTGCCAGCAGCGAAGGTGGCAGTTCCTACAATGAGCAGTTCTTC. J is TRBJ2-1 and V is TRBV2; D is unresolved. The CDR3 length is 15 residues. Germline CDR1 SNHLY, CDR2 FYNNEI.

The chain couples TRBV6-5 to TRBJ1-4, with D uncertain. This CDR3 has 14 amino acids. Trimming stripped 0 bases from V and 14 bases from J, with 16 bases between. Germline V lookup: CDR1 MNHEY, CDR2 SVGAGI. This CDR3 is CASSYSSQALGLFF. The CDR3 DNA reads TGTGCCAGCAGTTACTCGAGTCAGGCCCTTGGGCTGTTTTTT.

The chain is built from TRBV19 and TRBJ1-6, with 7 nucleotides matching TRBD1. The CDR3 covers 16 residues. CDR1 and CDR2 (germline): LNHDA, SQIVND (reference sequence). The V segment lost 0 bases and the J segment 7 bases; nucleotides outside the gene matches: 6. The CDR3 reads CASSIETGTRNSPLHF. The CDR3 nucleotides are TGTGCCAGTAGTATAGAGACAGGGACGAGGAATTCACCCCTCCACTTT.

This clone has a handful of counts. The chain joins TRBV27 to TRBJ1-6; no firm D call. The CDR3 consists of 15 residues. V was clipped by 3 bases and J by 0 bases, with 6 bases between them. Germline assignment: CDR1 MNHEY and CDR2 SMNVEV (reference sequence). The CDR3 DNA sequence: TGTGCCAGCAGTTTTGGGAGCTCCTATAATTCACCCCTCCACTTT. Encoded protein: CASSFGSSYNSPLHF.

The gene calls are TRBV19 and TRBJ2-1, with 7 nucleotides matching TRBD2. Germline V gene lookup returns CDR1 LNHDA and CDR2 SQIVND (reference sequence). Trimming took 6 bases from V and 5 from J; bases not matched to a gene: 7. This CDR3 contains 14 residues. The CDR3 sequence is CASRREAPNNEQFF. The CDR3 coding sequence is TGTGCCAGTAGACGGGAGGCCCCCAACAATGAGCAGTTCTTC.

The chain recombines TRBV28 with TRBJ2-7; tentatively, D is TRBD1 (5 bases). The V gene lost 6 bases and the J gene lost 5 bases, with 20 bases spanning the gap. The CDR3 spans 15 residues. Looked up from germline, CDR1 is MDHEN and CDR2 is SYDVKM. CDR3 loop: CASSPSVAGINEQYF. In DNA form, the CDR3 reads TGTGCCAGCAGCCCTTCCGTGGCAGGGATCAACGAGCAGTACTTC.

This clone was detected once. The V gene is TRBV27, the J gene TRBJ1-4; no firm D call. Germline V gene sequence: CDR1 MNHEY, CDR2 SMNVEV (reference sequence). The CDR3 is made up of 16 amino acids. Trimming removed 2 bases at V and 7 bases at J, with 17 bases between. CDR3 sequence reads: CASSLTPRGPAEKLFF. CDR3 coding DNA: TGTGCCAGCAGTTTAACCCCCCGAGGGCCGGCTGAAAAACTGTTTTTT. Complete variable domain (other parts from reference TRBV27 and TRBJ1-4): EAQVTQNPRYLITVTGKKLTVTCSQNMNHEYMSWYRQDPGLGLRQIYYSMNVEVTDKGDVPEGYKVSRKEKRNFPLILESPSPNQTSLYFCASSLTPRGPAEKLFFGSGTQLSVL.

J is TRBJ1-5 and V is TRBV28, with 9 nucleotides matching TRBD1. CDR1 MDHEN and CDR2 SYDVKM come from the germline V gene. CDR3 length: 15 residues. V lost 6 bases, J lost 8 bases, and 11 bases stayed unmatched. In DNA form, the CDR3 reads TGTGCCAGCAGCCCTTTGACAGGGGGTTTGGAGCCCCAGCATTTT. Translated, it gives CASSPLTGGLEPQHF.

The chain carries TRBV19 and TRBJ1-2; D gene unclear. The CDR3 consists of 14 residues. With 6 bases removed from V and 0 bases from J, the gap between germline ends came to 11 bases. CDR1 and CDR2 from the germline V gene are LNHDA and SQIVND (reference sequence). The CDR3 DNA reads TGTGCCAGTAGACACCGGGGAACTAACTATGGCTACACCTTC. The encoded protein is CASRHRGTNYGYTF. Filled out from reference TRBV19 and TRBJ1-2, the complete variable domain reads DGGITQSPKYLFRKEGQNVTLSCEQNLNHDAMYWYRQDPGQGLRLIYYSQIVNDFQKGDIAEGYSVSREKKESFPLTVTSAQKNPTAFYLCASRHRGTNYGYTFGSGTRLTVV.

CDR3 loop: CASRLASTTGGYTF. CDR3 DNA sequence: TGTGCCAGCAGGCTGGCCTCTACCACCGGGGGCTACACCTTC. V is TRBV6-5 and J is TRBJ1-2; no firm D call. Germline lookup yields CDR1 MNHEY and CDR2 SVGAGI. V lost 6 bases and J lost 8, with 19 bases in between. This CDR3 has 14 residues.

This clone was seen a few times. This chain uses TRBV2 with TRBJ1-2, with D uncertain. V shed 4 bases and J shed 8 bases, with 8 bases lying between them. Germline-derived CDR1 and CDR2 are SNHLY and FYNNEI. The CDR3 sequence is 11 residues long. Here the CDR3 reads CASSGLGGYTF. In nucleotides, the CDR3 is TGTGCCAGCAGTGGTCTTGGCGGCTACACCTTC.

The chain uses TRBV9 and TRBJ2-3, with a possible D match to TRBD1 (6 bases). The germline gives CDR1 SGDLS, CDR2 YYNGEE. V lost 2 bases and J 3 bases, leaving 16 bases between the germline ends. The CDR3 has 16 amino acids. CDR3 region: CASSVTQGRGTDTQYF. CDR3 nucleotides: TGTGCCAGCAGCGTTACGCAGGGGCGAGGGACAGATACGCAGTATTTT.

The chain employs TRBV6-6 and TRBJ2-3; a weak D match, TRBD2 (6 bases). Germline CDR1 is MNHNY and CDR2 is SVGAGI (reference sequence). V lost 6 bases and J 5 bases, leaving 21 bases between the germline ends. The CDR3 length is 16 residues. Here the CDR3 reads CASSPLGGARGDTQYF. The CDR3 bases are TGTGCCAGCAGCCCCCTTGGAGGGGCCCGTGGAGATACGCAGTATTTT.

This clone was observed a handful of times. Here the CDR3 DNA reads TGTGCCAGCAGCCTCACGTCCGGGCCAACTAGACGCAATGAGCAGTTCTTC. Translating it yields CASSLTSGPTRRNEQFF. This chain uses TRBV4-2 with TRBJ2-1; D perhaps matches TRBD2 (5 bases). Germline CDR1 and CDR2: LGHNA and YNFKEQ. The CDR3 is 17 amino acids. The V end lost 4 bases, the J end lost 6 bases, and 22 bases lay between the germline ends.

This clone showed up just once. The CDR3 DNA sequence: TGTGCCAGCTCGACGCCGGGGGACCACCTTAGGGATACGCAGTATTTT. Its protein product is CASSTPGDHLRDTQYF. The rearrangement links TRBV18 to TRBJ2-3; D may be TRBD2 (6 bases). V dropped 6 bases and J dropped 6 bases, with 22 bases sitting between them. CDR3 size: 16 residues. Germline V CDR1 and CDR2: KGHSH, LQKENI. Full variable domain (rest looked up from reference TRBV18 and TRBJ2-3): NAGVMQNPRHLVRRRGQEARLRCSPMKGHSHVYWYRQLPEEGLKFMVYLQKENIIDESGMPKERFSAEFPKEGPSILRIQQVVRGDSAAYFCASSTPGDHLRDTQYFGPGTRLTVL.

The chain uses TRBV7-9 and TRBJ1-4; D unresolved. The length of the CDR3 is 15 residues. Germline CDR1 is SEHNR and CDR2 is FQNEAQ (reference sequence). V gave up 1 base and J gave up 7 bases, with 13 bases separating them. The CDR3 bases are TGTGCCAGCAGCTTAGACTCCCCCAACGCTGAAAAACTGTTTTTT. It specifies CASSLDSPNAEKLFF.

The J gene is TRBJ1-4, the V gene TRBV13, with 8 positions matching TRBD1. V gave up 5 bases and J gave up 8 bases; unmatched junction bases: 13. The CDR3 has 16 amino acids. CDR1 PRHDT and CDR2 FYEKMQ come from the germline V gene (reference sequence). The CDR3 protein is CASSHAMDREGEKLFF. The DNA for the CDR3 is TGTGCCAGCAGCCACGCCATGGACAGGGAAGGGGAAAAACTGTTTTTT.

This chain uses TRBV4-3 with TRBJ2-1; D unclear. CDR3 size: 14 residues. In germline, CDR1 is LGHNA, CDR2 YSLEER. Trimming shortened V by 0 bases and J by 4 bases, and 7 bases separated the two germline ends. CDR3 in DNA: TGCGCCAGCAGCCAAGATGACATTTACAATGAGCAGTTCTTC. Amino acids: CASSQDDIYNEQFF.

This clone was observed a handful of times. The chain couples TRBV2 to TRBJ2-7; 8 nucleotides line up with TRBD2. The germline gives CDR1 SNHLY, CDR2 FYNNEI. J gave up 6 bases and V 3 bases, and 7 bases lay outside the gene matches. The CDR3 runs to 14 residues. CDR3 residues: CASSDRSGRGEQYF. CDR3 DNA: TGTGCCAGCAGTGACCGCAGCGGGAGAGGCGAGCAGTACTTC.